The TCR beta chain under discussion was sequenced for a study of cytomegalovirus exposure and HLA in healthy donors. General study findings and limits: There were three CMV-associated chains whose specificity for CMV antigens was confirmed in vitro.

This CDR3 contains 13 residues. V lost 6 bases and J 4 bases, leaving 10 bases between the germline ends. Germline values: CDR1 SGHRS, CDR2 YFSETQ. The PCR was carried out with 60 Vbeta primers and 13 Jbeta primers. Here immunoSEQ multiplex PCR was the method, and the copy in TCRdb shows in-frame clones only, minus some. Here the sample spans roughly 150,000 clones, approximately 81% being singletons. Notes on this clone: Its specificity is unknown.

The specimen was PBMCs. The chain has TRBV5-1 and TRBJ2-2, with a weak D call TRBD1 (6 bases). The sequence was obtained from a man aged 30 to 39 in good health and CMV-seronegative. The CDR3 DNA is TGCGCCAGCAATTACAGGGCCACCGGGGAGCTGTTTTTT. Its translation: CASNYRATGELFF.